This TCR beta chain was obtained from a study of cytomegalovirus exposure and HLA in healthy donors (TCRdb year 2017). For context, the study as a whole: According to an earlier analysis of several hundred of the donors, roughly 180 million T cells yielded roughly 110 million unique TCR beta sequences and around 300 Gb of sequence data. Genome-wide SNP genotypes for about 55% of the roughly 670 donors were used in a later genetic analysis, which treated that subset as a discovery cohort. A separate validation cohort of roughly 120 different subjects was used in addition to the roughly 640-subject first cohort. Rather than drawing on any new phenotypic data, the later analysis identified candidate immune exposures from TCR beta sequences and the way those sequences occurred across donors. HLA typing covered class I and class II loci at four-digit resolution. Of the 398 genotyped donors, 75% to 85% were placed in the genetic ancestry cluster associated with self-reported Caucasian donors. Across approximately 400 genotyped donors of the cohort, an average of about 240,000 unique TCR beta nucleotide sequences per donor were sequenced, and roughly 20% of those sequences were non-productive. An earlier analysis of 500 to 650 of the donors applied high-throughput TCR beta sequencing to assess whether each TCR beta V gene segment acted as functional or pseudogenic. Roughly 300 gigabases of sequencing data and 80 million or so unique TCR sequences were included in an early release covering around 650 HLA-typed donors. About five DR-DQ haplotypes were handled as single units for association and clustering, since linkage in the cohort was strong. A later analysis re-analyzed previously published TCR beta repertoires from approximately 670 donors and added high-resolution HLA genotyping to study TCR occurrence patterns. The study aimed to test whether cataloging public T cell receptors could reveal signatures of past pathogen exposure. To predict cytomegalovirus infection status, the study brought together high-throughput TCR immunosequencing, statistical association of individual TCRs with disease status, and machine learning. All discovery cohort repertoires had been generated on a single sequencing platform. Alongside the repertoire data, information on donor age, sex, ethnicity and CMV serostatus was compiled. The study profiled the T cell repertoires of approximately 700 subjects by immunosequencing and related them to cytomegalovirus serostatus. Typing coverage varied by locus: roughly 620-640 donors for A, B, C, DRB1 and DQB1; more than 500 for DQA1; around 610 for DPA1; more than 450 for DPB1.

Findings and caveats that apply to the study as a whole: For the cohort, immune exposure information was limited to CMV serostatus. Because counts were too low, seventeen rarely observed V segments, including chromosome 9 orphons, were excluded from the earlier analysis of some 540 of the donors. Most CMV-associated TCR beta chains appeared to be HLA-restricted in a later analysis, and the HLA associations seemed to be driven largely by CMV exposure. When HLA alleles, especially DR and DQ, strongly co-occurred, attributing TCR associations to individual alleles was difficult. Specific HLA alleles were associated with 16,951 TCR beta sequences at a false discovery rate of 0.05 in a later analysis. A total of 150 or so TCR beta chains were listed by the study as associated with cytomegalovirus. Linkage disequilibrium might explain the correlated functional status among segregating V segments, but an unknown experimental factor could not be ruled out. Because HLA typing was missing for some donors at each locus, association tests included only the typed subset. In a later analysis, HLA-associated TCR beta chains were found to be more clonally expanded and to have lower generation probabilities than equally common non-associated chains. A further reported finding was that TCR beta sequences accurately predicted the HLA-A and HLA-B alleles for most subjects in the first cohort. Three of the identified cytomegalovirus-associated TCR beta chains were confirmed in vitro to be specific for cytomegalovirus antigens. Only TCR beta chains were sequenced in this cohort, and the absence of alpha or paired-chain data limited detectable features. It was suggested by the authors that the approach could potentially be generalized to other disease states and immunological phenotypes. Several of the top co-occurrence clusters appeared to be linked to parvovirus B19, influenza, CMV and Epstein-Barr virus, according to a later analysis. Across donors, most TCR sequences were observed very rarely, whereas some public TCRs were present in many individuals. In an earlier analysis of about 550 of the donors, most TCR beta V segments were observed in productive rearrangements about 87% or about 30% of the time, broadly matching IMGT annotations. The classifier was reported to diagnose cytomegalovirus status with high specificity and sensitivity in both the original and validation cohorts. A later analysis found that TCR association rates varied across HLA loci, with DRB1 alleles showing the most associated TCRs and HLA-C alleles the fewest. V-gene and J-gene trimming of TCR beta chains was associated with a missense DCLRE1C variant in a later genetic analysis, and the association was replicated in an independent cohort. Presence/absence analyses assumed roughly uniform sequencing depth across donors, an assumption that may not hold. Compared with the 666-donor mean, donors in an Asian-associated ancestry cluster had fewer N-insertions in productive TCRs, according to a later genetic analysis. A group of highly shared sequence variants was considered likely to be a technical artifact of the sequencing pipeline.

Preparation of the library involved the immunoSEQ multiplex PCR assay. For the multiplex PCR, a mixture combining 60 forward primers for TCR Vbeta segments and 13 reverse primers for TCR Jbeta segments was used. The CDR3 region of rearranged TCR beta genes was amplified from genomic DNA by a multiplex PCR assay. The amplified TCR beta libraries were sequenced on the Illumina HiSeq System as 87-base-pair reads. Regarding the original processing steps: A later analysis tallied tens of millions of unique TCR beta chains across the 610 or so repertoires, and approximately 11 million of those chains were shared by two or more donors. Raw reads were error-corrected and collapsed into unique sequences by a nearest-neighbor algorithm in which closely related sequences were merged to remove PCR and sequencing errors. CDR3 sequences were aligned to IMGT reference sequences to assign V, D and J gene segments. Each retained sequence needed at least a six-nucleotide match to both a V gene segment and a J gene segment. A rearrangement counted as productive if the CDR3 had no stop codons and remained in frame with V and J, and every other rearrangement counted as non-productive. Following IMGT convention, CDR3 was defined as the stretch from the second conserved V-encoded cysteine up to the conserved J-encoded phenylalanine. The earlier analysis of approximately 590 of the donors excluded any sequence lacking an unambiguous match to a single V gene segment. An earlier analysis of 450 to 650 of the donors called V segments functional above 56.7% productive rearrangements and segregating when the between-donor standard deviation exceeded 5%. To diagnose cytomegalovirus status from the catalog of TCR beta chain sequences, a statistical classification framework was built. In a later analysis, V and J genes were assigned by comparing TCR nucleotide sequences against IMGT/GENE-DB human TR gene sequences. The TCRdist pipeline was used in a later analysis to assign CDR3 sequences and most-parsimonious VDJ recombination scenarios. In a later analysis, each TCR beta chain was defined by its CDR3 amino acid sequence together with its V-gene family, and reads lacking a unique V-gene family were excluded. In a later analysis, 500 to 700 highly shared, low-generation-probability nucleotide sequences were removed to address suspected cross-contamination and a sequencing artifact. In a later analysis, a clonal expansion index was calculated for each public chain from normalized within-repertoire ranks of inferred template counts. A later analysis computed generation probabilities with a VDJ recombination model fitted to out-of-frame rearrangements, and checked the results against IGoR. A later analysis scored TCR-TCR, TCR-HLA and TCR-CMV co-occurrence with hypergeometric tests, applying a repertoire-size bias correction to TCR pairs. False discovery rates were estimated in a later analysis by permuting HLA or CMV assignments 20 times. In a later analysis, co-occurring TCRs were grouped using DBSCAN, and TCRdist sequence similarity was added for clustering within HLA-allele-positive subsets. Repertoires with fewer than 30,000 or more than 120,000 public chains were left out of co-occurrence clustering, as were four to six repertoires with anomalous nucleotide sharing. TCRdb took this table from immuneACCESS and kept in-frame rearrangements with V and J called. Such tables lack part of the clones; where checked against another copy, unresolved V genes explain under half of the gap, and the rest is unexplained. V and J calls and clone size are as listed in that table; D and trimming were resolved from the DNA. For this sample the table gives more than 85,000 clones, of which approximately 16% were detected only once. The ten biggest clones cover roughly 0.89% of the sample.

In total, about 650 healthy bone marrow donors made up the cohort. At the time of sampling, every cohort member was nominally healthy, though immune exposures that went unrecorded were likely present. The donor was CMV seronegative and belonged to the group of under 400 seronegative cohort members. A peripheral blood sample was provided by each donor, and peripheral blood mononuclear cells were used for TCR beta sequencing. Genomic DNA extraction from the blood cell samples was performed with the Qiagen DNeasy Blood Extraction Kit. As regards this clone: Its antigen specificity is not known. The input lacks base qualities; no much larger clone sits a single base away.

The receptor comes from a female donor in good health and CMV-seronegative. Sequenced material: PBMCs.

In nucleotide form, the sequence is TGCGCCAGCAGCCACCGGGGGACAGCCCAAGAGACCCAGTACTTC. This gives the protein CASSHRGTAQETQYF. The V gene is TRBV4-3 and the J gene is TRBJ2-5; a tentative D call is TRBD1 (7 bases match). CDR1 LGHNA and CDR2 YSLEER were looked up in the germline V gene. Deletion took 3 bases off V and 1 base off J, with a span of 12 bases between the germline ends. The CDR3 runs 15 amino acids, cysteine and phenylalanine included. The retained sequence is limited to the CDR3, 45 bases, with the frame set at the first base.